This TCR beta chain was documented in a study of CD8 T cells in Susac syndrome. The wider study: Among the Susac syndrome patients who underwent sequencing, about 6 had clinically active disease, while about eight of them were in remission.

The V end lost 0 bases, the J end lost 7 bases, and 19 bases lay between the germline ends. CDR3 length: 16 amino acids. CDR1 is KGHSH, CDR2 LQKENI, per germline. An input of about 0.5 to 1 ug of RNA was subjected to reverse transcription using random hexamers. TCRdb independently ran MiXCR on the immunoSEQ multiplex PCR reads; one entry per CDR3 protein. The table has about 240,000 distinct CDR3 sequences, 90% to 96% seen once. The chain couples TRBV18 to TRBJ2-7; D uncertain. This TCR was sampled from a human donor with Susac syndrome. The sequencing input was CD4+ T cells from PBMCs. The CDR3 DNA follows: TGTGCCAGCTCACCACCCCTGCCGGTTTCCCACTTGGAGCAGTACTTC. Its translation: CASSPPLPVSHLEQYF.